This TCR beta chain was sequenced for a study of blood T cell repertoires in COVID-19 (TCRdb year 2020). About the investigation overall: Samples covering the acute and convalescent phases of COVID-19 were provided by collaborators in the United States, Italy and Spain. The samples were drawn from two sources: the first 160 participants of the ongoing ImmuneRACE study, and 1,254 subjects contributed by 6 global collaborators. Where HLA class I and class II types were available, the types were taken from metadata supplied by the sample provider, not from assay-based typing. Sample metadata almost always included a de-identified subject ID, COVID-19 status, age in years and sex. The repertoires were released in a freely available public database meant as a resource for research on the immune response to SARS-CoV-2. Deeply sampled blood TCRbeta repertoires from subjects exposed to, actively infected with, or recovered from COVID-19 were included in the dataset. The prospective study material was composed of cDNA or gDNA derived from T cells, B-cell-depleted T cells, or PBMCs.

Remarks on this clone: This clone's antigen is unknown. No base qualities exist here, and no much larger clone lies one base off it.

TCRbeta CDR3 regions were amplified from genomic DNA by means of the immunoSEQ Assay, a bias-controlled multiplex PCR. As for the original processing: The number of nucleated cells in each sample was estimated from the amplification of reference gene primers within the assay. Sequence reads were collapsed and filtered to measure the absolute abundance of every unique TCRbeta CDR3 rearrangement. Productive Simpson clonality was computed per sample as the square root of Simpson's diversity index over productive rearrangements. The table was pulled from immuneACCESS by TCRdb, which kept in-frame rearrangements only. Such tables lose some clones; where checked, under half of the loss comes from unresolved V genes, and the rest has no known cause. The V and J calls and the clone size are those of that table, but D and trimming were determined from the DNA. The sample records hundreds of thousands of clones, about 89% of which are singletons. Over 4% of the sample is taken by the ten largest.

What the work shows at the level of the full study, not this receptor alone: Clinical and demographic metadata were provided uncurated, with the amount varying by source and participant.

Participants in the prospective study were aged roughly 18 to 100 years, lived in 20 to 30 United States geographic areas, and enrolled through a virtual design. In the prospective study, cohorts were assigned on the basis of participant-reported clinical history obtained from a screening survey and a study questionnaire. Recovered participants in ImmuneRACE Cohort 3 were defined by two consecutive negative NP/OP PCR tests, clearance by a healthcare professional, or resolution of symptoms. Mobile phlebotomists in the prospective study collected whole blood, serum and a nasopharyngeal or oropharyngeal swab from every participant. Prospective study participants could optionally give additional blood draws and questionnaires over an approximately two-month period. Blood samples from the prospective study were shipped frozen or at room temperature prior to DNA extraction. V loses 10 bases at its end and J loses 10 bases; junction bases beyond the gene matches: 17. The CDR3 has 16 amino acids, counting the end cysteine and phenylalanine. Only CDR3 DNA is held: 48 bases, read in frame from base 1. From the germline V gene (reference sequence), CDR1 is LNHDA and CDR2 is SQIVND.

The sample comprised PBMCs or T cells enriched from blood (not recorded which). This chain joins TRBV19 to TRBJ1-5; TRBD1 aligns with 12 central bases. This TCR derives from a man in his fifties or sixties who had recovered from COVID-19. CDR3 sequence: CATGGRGQGARPPQHF. Here is the DNA: TGTGCCACCGGGGGGAGGGGACAGGGGGCCAGACCTCCCCAGCATTTT.